This TCR beta chain was captured by sequencing in a study of blood T cell repertoires in COVID-19. Sequencing used immunoSEQ multiplex PCR; TCRdb keeps in-frame clones, though not all of them. Found here are roughly 250,000 clones, about four fifths of them singletons; the top ten hold about 9.5%. The length of the CDR3 is 14 residues. Trimming left V 6 bases short and J 1 base short, with 12 bases between. Germline values: CDR1 MNHEY, CDR2 SVGAGI. Input material: peripheral blood. V usage is TRBV6-5 and J usage is TRBJ1-2, with a tentative D call TRBD1 (6 bases). The receptor's source is a woman of 80 years or more with acute or convalescent COVID-19. The CDR3 protein is CASRMDRVNYGYTF. In DNA form, the CDR3 reads TGTGCCAGCAGGATGGACAGAGTTAACTATGGCTACACCTTC.